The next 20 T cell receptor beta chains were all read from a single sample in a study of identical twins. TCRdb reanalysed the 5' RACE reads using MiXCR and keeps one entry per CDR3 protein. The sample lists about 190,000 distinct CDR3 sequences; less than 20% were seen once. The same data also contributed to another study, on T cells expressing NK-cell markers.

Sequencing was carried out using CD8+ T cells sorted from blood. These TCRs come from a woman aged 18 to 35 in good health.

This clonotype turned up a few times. The CDR3 nucleotides read TGCAGCGCGGACGGAGTAGGCGGAACCGTACAAGATACGCAGTATTTT. Translating it yields CSADGVGGTVQDTQYF. This chain links TRBV29-1 with TRBJ2-3; D unresolved. Per the germline V gene, CDR1 is SQVTM and CDR2 is ANQGSEA. Trimming pared 7 bases from V and 5 bases from J, leaving 25 bases between. The length of the CDR3 is 16 residues.

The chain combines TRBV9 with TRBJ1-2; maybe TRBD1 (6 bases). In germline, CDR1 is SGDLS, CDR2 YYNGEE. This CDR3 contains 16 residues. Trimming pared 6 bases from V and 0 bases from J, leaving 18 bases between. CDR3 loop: CASTEEGGPANYGYTF. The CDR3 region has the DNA TGTGCCAGCACCGAGGAAGGGGGGCCGGCTAACTATGGCTACACCTTC.

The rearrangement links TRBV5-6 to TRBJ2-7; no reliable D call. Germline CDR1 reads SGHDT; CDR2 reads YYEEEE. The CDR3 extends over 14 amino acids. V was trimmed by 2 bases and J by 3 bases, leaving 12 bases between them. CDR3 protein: CASSFSGSFYEQYF. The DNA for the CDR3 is TGTGCCAGCAGCTTTTCCGGGTCTTTCTACGAGCAGTACTTC. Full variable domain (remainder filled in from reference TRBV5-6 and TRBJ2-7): DAGVTQSPTHLIKTRGQQVTLRCSPKSGHDTVSWYQQALGQGPQFIFQYYEEEERQRGNFPDRFSGHQFPNYSSELNVNALLLGDSALYLCASSFSGSFYEQYFGPGTRLTVT.

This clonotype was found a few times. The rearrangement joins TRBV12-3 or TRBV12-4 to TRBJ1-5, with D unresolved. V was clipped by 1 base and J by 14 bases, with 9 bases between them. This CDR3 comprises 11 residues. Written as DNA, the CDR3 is TGTGCCAGCAGTTTAGGCCAGTTCGAGCATTTT. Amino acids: CASSLGQFEHF.

The CDR3 is CASSPRRLQGNLLLSTEAFF. The CDR3 region has the DNA TGTGCCAGCAGCCCTAGACGATTACAGGGCAACTTGTTACTGAGCACTGAAGCTTTCTTT. This chain uses TRBV6-2 or TRBV6-3 with TRBJ1-1, with D possibly being TRBD1 (6 bases). The CDR3 runs 20 residues. Germline V gene data show CDR1 as MNHEY and CDR2 as SVGEGT. V lost 6 bases and J lost 4, with 33 bases in between.

CDR3 DNA sequence: TGCAGTGCCCCCGAATGGGCTAGCGGGGGGGGCGATGAGCAGTTCTTC. Encoded protein: CSAPEWASGGGDEQFF. The rearrangement joins TRBV20-1 to TRBJ2-1; TRBD2 matches at 12 bases. Germline lookup yields CDR1 DFQATT and CDR2 SNEGSKA (reference sequence). The ends lost 6 bases at V and 8 bases at J; junction bases unmatched: 14. The length of the CDR3 is 16 residues.

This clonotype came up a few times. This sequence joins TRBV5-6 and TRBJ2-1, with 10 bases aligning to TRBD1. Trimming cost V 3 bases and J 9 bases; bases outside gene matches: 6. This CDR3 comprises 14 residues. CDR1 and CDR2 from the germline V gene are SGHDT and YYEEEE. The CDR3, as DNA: TGTGCCAGCAGCTGGGGGACAGGGGTGAGTGAGCAGTTCTTC. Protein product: CASSWGTGVSEQFF.

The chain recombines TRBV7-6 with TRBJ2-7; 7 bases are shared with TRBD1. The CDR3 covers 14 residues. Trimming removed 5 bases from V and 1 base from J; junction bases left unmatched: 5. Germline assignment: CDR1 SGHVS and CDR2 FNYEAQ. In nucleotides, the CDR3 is TGTGCCAGCAGCCCCGGGACAGAATCCTACGAGCAGTACTTC. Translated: CASSPGTESYEQYF.

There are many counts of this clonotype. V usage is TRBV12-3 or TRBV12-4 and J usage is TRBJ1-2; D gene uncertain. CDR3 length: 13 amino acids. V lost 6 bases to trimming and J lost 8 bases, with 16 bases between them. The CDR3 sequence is CASSSDNREGYTF. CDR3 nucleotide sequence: TGTGCCAGCAGCTCTGACAACCGAGAGGGCTACACCTTC.

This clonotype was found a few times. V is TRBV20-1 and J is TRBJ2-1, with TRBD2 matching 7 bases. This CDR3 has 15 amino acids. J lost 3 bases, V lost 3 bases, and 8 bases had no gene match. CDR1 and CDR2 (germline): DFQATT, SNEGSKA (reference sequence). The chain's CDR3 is CSARFSLAVYNEQFF. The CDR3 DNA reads TGCAGTGCTAGGTTTAGTCTAGCGGTCTACAATGAGCAGTTCTTC.

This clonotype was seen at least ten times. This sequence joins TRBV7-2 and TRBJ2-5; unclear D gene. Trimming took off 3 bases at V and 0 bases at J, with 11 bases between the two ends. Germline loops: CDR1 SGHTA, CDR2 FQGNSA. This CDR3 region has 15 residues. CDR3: CASSLNGWYQETQYF. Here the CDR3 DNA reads TGTGCCAGCAGCTTGAATGGATGGTACCAAGAGACCCAGTACTTC.

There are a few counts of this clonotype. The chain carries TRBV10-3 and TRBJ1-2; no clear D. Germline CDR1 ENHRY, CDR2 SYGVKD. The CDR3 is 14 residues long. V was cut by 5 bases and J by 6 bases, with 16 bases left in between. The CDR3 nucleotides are TGTGCCATCAGTAGGGAGGAGATCCCCGATGGCTACACCTTC. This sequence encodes CAISREEIPDGYTF.

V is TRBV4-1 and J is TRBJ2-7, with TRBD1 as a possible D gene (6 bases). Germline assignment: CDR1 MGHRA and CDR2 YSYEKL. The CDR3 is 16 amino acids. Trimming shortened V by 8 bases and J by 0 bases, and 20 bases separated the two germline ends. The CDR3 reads CASHLKRRGRSYEQYF. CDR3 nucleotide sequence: TGCGCCAGCCATTTAAAGCGCAGGGGACGCTCCTACGAGCAGTACTTC.

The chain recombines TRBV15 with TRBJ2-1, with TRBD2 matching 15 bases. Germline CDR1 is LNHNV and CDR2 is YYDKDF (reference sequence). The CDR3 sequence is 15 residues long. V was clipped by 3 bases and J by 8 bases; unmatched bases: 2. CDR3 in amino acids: CATSSRTSGGDEQFF. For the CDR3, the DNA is TGTGCCACCAGCAGTCGGACTAGCGGGGGGGATGAGCAGTTCTTC.

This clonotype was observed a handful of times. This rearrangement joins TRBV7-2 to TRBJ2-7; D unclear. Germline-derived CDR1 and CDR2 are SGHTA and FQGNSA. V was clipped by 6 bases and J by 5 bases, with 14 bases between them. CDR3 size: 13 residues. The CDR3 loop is CASRDRHPHEQYF. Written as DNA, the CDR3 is TGTGCCAGCAGGGACCGTCACCCCCACGAGCAGTACTTC.

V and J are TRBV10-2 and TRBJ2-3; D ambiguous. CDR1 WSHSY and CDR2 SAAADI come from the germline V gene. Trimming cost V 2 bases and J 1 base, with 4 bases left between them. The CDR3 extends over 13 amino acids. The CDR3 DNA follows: TGCGCCAGCAGTGAGGAGGGCACAGATACGCAGTATTTT. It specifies CASSEEGTDTQYF.

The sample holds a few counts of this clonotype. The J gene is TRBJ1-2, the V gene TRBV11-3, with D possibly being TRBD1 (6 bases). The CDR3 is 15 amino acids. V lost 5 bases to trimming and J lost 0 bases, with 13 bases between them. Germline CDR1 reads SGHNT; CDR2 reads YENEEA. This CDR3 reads CASSLRDNPNYGYTF. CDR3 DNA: TGTGCCAGCAGCCTCCGGGACAACCCTAACTATGGCTACACCTTC.

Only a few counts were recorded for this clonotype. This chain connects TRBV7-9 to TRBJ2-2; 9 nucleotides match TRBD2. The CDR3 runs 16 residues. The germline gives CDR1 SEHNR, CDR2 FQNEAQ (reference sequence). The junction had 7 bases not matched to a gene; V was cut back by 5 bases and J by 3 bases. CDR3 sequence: CASSPPGTSYTGELFF. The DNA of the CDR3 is TGTGCCAGCAGCCCTCCTGGGACTAGCTACACCGGGGAGCTGTTTTTT.

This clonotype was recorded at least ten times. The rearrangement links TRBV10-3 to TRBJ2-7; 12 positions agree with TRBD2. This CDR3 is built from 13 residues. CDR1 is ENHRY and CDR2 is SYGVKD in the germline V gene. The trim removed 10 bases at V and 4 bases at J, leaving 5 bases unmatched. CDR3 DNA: TGTGCCACAGAAGGACTAGCGGGGTACGAGCAGTACTTC. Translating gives CATEGLAGYEQYF.

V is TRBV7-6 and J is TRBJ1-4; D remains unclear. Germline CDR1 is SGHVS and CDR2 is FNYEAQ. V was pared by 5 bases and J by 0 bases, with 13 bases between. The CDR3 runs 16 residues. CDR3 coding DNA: TGTGCCAGCAGCCCCCGGGTGGGCGCAACTAATGAAAAACTGTTTTTT. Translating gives CASSPRVGATNEKLFF.